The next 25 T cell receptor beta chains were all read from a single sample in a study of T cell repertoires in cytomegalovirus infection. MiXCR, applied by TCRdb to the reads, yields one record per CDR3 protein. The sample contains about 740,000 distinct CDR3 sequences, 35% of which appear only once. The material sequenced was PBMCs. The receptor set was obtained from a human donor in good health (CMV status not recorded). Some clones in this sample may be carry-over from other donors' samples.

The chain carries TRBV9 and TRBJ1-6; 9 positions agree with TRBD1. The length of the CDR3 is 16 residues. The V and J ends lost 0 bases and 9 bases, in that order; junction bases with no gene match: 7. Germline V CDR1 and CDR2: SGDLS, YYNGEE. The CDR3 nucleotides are TGTGCCAGCAGCGTAGACCCGGACAGGGGAGGTTCACCCCTCCACTTT. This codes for CASSVDPDRGGSPLHF. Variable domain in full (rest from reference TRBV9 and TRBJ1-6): DSGVTQTPKHLITATGQRVTLRCSPRSGDLSVYWYQQSLDQGLQFLIQYYNGEERAKGNILERFSAQQFPDLHSELNLSSLELGDSALYFCASSVDPDRGGSPLHFGNGTRLTVT.

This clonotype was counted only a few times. For the CDR3, the DNA is TGTGCCAGCAGGGCATGGACAGCTCGCTATGGCTACACCTTC. Residues: CASRAWTARYGYTF. V usage is TRBV2 and J usage is TRBJ1-2; maybe TRBD1 (6 bases). The V and J ends lost 6 bases and 4 bases respectively, with 15 bases between them. Germline V gives CDR1 SNHLY, CDR2 FYNNEI. The CDR3 runs 14 residues.

CDR3 DNA sequence: TGTGCCAGCAGCTTACCCCGTGGGGTTAGCAATGAAAAACTGTTTTTT. It codes for CASSLPRGVSNEKLFF. This chain uses TRBV7-8 with TRBJ1-4; D gene ambiguous. Germline CDR1 SGHVS, CDR2 FQNEAQ. Trimming pared 2 bases from V and 5 bases from J, leaving 15 bases between. The CDR3 spans 16 residues. The full variable domain, its missing parts supplied by reference TRBV7-8 and TRBJ1-4, is GAGVSQSPRYKVAKRGQDVALRCDPISGHVSLFWYQQALGQGPEFLTYFQNEAQLDKSGLPSDRFFAERPEGSVSTLKIQRTQQEDSAVYLCASSLPRGVSNEKLFFGSGTQLSVL.

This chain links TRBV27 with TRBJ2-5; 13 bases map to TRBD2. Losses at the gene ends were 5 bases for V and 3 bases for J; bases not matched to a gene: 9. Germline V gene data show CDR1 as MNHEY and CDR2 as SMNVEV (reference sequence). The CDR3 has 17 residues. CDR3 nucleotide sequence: TGTGCCAGCAGTCCGTATCCCGGGACTAGCGGGGAAGAGACCCAGTACTTC. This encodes CASSPYPGTSGEETQYF.

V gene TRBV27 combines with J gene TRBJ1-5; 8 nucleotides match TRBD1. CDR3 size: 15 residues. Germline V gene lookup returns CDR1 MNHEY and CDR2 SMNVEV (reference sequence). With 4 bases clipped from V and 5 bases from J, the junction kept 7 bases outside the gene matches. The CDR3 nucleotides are TGTGCCAGCAGTTCTGGGGACAGGAAGTATCAGCCCCAGCATTTT. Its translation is CASSSGDRKYQPQHF.

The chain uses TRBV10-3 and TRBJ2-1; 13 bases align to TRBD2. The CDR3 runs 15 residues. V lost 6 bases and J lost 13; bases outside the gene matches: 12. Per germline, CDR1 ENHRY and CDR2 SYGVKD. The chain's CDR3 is CAISTKTSGGIIQFF. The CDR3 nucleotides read TGTGCCATCAGCACGAAGACTAGCGGGGGGATAATACAGTTCTTC.

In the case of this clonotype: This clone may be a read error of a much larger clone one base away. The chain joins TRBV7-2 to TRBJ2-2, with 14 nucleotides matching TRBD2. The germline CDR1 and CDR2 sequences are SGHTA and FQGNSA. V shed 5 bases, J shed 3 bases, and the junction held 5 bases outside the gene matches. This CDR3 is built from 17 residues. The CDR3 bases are TGTGCCAGCAGCCCGGGACTAGCGGGAGTGTACACCGGGGAGCTGTTTTTT. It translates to CASSPGLAGVYTGELFF.

The CDR3 region has the DNA TGTGCCAGCAGTTTACTGGGGCCGAGCGAAAAACTGTTTTTT. Its translation: CASSLLGPSEKLFF. The chain employs TRBV27 and TRBJ1-4; the D gene is possibly TRBD1 (5 bases). Trimming took off 2 bases at V and 8 bases at J, with 12 bases between the two ends. From germline, CDR1 is MNHEY and CDR2 SMNVEV (reference sequence). This CDR3 contains 14 residues.

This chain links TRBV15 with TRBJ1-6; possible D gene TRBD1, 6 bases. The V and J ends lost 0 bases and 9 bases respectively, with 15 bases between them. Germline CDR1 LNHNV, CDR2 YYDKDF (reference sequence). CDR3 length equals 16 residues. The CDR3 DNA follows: TGTGCCACCAGCAGAGATTGGGGGGACAAGCCTTCACCCCTCCACTTT. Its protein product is CATSRDWGDKPSPLHF.

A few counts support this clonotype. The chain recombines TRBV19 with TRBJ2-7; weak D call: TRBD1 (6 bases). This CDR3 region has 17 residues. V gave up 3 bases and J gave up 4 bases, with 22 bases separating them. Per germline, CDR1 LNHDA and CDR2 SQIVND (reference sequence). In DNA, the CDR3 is TGTGCCAGTAGTATTGAGACAGGACCCGCCCCAATTTACGAGCAGTACTTC. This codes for CASSIETGPAPIYEQYF.

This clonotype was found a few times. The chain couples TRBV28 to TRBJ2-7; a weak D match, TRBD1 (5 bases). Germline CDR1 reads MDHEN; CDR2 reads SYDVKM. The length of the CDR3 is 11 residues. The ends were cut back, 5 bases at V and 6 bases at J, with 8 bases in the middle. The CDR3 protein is CASSKQGEQYF. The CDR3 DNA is TGTGCCAGCAGTAAGCAGGGCGAGCAGTACTTC.

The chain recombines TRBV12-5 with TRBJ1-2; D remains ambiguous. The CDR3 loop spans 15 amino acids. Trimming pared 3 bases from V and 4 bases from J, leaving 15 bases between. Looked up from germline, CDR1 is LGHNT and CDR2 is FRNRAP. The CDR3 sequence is CASGLDTRAIYGYTF. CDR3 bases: TGTGCTAGTGGTTTAGACACAAGGGCCATCTATGGCTACACCTTC. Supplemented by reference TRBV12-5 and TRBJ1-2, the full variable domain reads DARVTQTPRHKVTEMGQEVTMRCQPILGHNTVFWYRQTMMQGLELLAYFRNRAPLDDSGMPKDRFSAEMPDATLATLKIQPSEPRDSAVYFCASGLDTRAIYGYTFGSGTRLTVV.

CDR3 protein: CASAGTVNTEAFF. Written as DNA, the CDR3 is TGTGCCAGCGCCGGGACAGTGAACACTGAAGCTTTCTTT. The rearrangement uses TRBV28 and TRBJ1-1; 7 nucleotides line up with TRBD1. The ends lost 8 bases at V and 0 bases at J; junction bases unmatched: 3. The CDR3 has 13 amino acids. Looked up from germline, CDR1 is MDHEN and CDR2 is SYDVKM. Based on the CDR3 plus reference TRBV28 and TRBJ1-1, the full variable domain is DVKVTQSSRYLVKRTGEKVFLECVQDMDHENMFWYRQDPGLGLRLIYFSYDVKMKEKGDIPEGYSVSREKKERFSLILESASTNQTSMYLCASAGTVNTEAFFGQGTRLTVV.

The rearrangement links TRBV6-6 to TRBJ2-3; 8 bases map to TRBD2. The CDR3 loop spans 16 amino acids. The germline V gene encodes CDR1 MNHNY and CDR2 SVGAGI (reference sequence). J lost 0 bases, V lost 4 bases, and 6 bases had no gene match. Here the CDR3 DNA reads TGTGCCAGCAGTTCCGGTAGCGGGGCTAGCACAGATACGCAGTATTTT. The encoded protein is CASSSGSGASTDTQYF.

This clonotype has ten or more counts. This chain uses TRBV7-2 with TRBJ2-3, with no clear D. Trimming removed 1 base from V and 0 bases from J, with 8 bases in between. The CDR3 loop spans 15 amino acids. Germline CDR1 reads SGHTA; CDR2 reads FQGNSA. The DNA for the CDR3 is TGTGCCAGCAGCTTAGAACGCAGGAGCACAGATACGCAGTATTTT. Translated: CASSLERRSTDTQYF.

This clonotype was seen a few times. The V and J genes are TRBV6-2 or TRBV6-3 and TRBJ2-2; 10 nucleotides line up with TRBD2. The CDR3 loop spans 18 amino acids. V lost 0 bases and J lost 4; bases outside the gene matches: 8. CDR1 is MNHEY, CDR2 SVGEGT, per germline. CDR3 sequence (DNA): TGTGCCAGCAGTTACTCCCAGACTAGCGGGCAGCGCACCGGGGAGCTGTTTTTT. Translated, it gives CASSYSQTSGQRTGELFF.

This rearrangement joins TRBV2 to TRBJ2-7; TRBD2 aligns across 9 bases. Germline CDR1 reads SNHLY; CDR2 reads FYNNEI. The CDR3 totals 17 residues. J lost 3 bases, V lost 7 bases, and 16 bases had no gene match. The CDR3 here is CASTEMGASGDRYEQYF. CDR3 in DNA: TGTGCCAGCACCGAAATGGGAGCTAGCGGGGACCGCTACGAGCAGTACTTC.

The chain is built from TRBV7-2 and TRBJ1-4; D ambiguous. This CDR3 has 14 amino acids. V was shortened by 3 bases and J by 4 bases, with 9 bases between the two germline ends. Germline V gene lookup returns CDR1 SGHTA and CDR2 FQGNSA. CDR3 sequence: CASSLGRSNEKLFF. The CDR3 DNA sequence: TGTGCCAGCAGCTTGGGCAGGAGTAATGAAAAACTGTTTTTT.

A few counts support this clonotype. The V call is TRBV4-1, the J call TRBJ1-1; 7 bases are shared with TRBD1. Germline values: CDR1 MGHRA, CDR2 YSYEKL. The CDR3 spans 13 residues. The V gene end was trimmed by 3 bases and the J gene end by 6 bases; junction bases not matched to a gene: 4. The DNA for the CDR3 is TGCGCCAGCAGCCACGACAGGGTTCCTGAAGCTTTCTTT. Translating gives CASSHDRVPEAFF.

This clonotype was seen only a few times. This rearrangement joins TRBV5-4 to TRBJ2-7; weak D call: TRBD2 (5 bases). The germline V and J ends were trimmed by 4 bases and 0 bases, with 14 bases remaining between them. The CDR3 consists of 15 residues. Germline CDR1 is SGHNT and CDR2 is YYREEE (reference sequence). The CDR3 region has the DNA TGTGCCAGCAGCCCATCCCGGACTTTCTCCTACGAGCAGTACTTC. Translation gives CASSPSRTFSYEQYF. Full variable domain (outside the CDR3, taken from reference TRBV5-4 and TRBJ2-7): ETGVTQSPTHLIKTRGQQVTLRCSSQSGHNTVSWYQQALGQGPQFIFQYYREEENGRGNFPPRFSGLQFPNYSSELNVNALELDDSALYLCASSPSRTFSYEQYFGPGTRLTVT.

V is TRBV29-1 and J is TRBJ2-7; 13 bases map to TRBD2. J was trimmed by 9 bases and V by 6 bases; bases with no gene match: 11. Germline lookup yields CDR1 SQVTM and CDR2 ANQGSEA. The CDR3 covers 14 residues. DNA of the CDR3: TGCAGCGTGAAGGGGACTAGCGGGATCGAGGTGCAGTACTTC. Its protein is CSVKGTSGIEVQYF.

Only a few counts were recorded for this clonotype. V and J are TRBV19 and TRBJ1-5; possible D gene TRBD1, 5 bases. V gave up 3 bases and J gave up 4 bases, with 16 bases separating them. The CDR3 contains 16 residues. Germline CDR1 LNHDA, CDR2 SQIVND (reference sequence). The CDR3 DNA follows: TGTGCCAGTAGTATTGATGGGGCCGGAGAGAATCAGCCCCAGCATTTT. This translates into CASSIDGAGENQPQHF.

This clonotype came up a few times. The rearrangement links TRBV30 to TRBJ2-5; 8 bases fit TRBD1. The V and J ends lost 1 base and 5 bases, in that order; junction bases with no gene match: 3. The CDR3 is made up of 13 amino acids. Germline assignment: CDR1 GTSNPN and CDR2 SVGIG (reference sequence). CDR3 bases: TGTGCCTGGAGTGGACAGGGGATGGAGACCCAGTACTTC. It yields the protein CAWSGQGMETQYF.

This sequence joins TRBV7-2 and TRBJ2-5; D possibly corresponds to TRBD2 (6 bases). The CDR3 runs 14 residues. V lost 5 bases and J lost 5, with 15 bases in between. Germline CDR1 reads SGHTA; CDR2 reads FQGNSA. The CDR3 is CASSPMGLIETQYF. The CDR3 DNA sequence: TGTGCCAGCAGCCCTATGGGACTTATTGAGACCCAGTACTTC.

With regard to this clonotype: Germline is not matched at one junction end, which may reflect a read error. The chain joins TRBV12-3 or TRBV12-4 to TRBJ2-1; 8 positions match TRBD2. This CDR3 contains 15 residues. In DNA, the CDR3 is TGTGCCAGCAGTTTACCGACTAGCGTTGCCAATGATCAGTTCTTC. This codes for CASSLPTSVANDQFF.